The source of this T cell receptor (beta chain) is a study of OX40 agonist ivuxolimab in advanced cancers. Study in general: Patient treatment consisted of intravenous ivuxolimab administration every 2 weeks at 0.01 to 10 mg/kg. Study-level points and caveats: Fewer expanded clones were found on average in CD4+ than in CD8+ T cells.

The ends lost 4 bases at V and 3 bases at J; junction bases unmatched: 3. Germline-derived CDR1 and CDR2 are SGHTA and FQGNSA. This CDR3 has 15 amino acids. On this clone itself: The antigen remains undetermined.

TCRdb's copy holds only in-frame clones and misses some; the assay was immunoSEQ multiplex PCR. Counted here are approximately 84,000 clones, roughly 92% occurring once; the ten biggest clones make up 2% to 3%. Patients who had autoimmune disease history or got systemic immunosuppression were left out. The receptor's source is an adult with an advanced solid tumor such as melanoma, head and neck, liver or kidney cancer. Sequenced material: CD4+ or CD8+ T cells sorted from blood, taken in a trial of the OX40 agonist ivuxolimab. The chain joins TRBV7-2 to TRBJ2-2, with 9 positions matching TRBD2. The CDR3 spells CASSSGLAHTGELFF. CDR3 bases: TGTGCCAGCAGCTCCGGACTAGCGCACACCGGGGAGCTGTTTTTT.